One sample yielded the 5 T cell receptor beta chains listed below, sequenced in a study of cytomegalovirus exposure and HLA in healthy donors. The PCR made use of 60 Vbeta and 13 Jbeta primers. The assay was immunoSEQ multiplex PCR, and TCRdb's table has in-frame clones only and misses some. The sample has 100,000 or so clones, around four fifths seen once; the top ten hold 8.5% to 10%. The source material was PBMCs. These receptors were obtained from a woman aged 40 to 50 in good health and CMV-seropositive.

This clone was counted a single time. V is TRBV29-1 and J is TRBJ2-7; D not certain. V was clipped by 6 bases and J by 0 bases, with 9 bases between them. The CDR3 has 12 residues. CDR1 is SQVTM and CDR2 is ANQGSEA in the germline V gene. As DNA, the CDR3 is TGCAGCGTCGAGCTACCCTCCTACGAGCAGTACTTC. This sequence encodes CSVELPSYEQYF.

The chain has TRBV19 and TRBJ2-2, with a possible D match to TRBD1 (5 bases). The V end lost 3 bases, the J end lost 4 bases, and 9 bases lay between the germline ends. Germline CDR1 LNHDA, CDR2 SQIVND (reference sequence). This CDR3 is built from 14 residues. CDR3 in amino acids: CASSILGATGELFF. CDR3 bases: TGTGCCAGTAGTATTCTTGGGGCCACCGGGGAGCTGTTTTTT.

This clone appeared once. The V call is TRBV7-2, the J call TRBJ1-6; D might be TRBD1 (6 bases). The CDR3 totals 15 residues. V was cut by 2 bases and J by 10 bases, with 15 bases left in between. Germline CDR1 reads SGHTA; CDR2 reads FQGNSA. The CDR3 is CASSLQGQLGSPLHF. CDR3 sequence (DNA): TGTGCCAGCAGCTTACAGGGGCAGCTCGGGTCACCCCTCCACTTT.

The rearrangement joins TRBV7-3 to TRBJ2-1; tentatively, D is TRBD2 (6 bases). The CDR3 is made up of 14 amino acids. Looked up from germline, CDR1 is SGHTA and CDR2 is FQGTGA. V was shortened by 11 bases and J by 5 bases, with 19 bases between the two germline ends. The DNA of the CDR3 is TGTGCCTCCTCCCCGCCGGGGGACCACAATGAGCAGTTCTTC. This encodes CASSPPGDHNEQFF.

V and J are TRBV11-3 and TRBJ1-2, with unresolved D. The CDR3 loop spans 14 amino acids. The ends were cut back, 1 base at V and 4 bases at J, with 10 bases in the middle. Germline V CDR1 and CDR2: SGHNT, YENEEA. As DNA, the CDR3 is TGTGCCAGCAGCTTAGTTTTCGGTCCCTATGGCTACACCTTC. It yields the protein CASSLVFGPYGYTF.